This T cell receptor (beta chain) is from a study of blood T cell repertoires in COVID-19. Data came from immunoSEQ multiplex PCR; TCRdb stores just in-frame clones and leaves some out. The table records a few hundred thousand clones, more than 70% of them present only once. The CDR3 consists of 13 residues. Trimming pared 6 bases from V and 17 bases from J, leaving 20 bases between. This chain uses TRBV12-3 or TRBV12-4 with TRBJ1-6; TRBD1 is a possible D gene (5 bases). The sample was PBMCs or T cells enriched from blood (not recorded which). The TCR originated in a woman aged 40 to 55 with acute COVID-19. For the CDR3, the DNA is TGTGCCAGCAGGTACCAAGGGCAGGGCACCTTCCACTTT. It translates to CASRYQGQGTFHF.